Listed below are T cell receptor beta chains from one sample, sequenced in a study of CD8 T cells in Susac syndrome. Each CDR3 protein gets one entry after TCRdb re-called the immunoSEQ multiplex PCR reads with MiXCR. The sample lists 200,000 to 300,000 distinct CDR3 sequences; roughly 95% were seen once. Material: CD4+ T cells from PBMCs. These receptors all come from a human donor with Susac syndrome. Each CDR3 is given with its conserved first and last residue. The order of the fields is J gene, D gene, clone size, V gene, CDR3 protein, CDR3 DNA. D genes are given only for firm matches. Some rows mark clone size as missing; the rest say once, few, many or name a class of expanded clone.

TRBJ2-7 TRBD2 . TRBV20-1 CSARTSGRGNEQYF TGCAGTGCAAGGACTAGCGGGAGGGGGAACGAGCAGTACTTC
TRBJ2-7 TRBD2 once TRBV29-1 CSVRHRDGGTSGAYEQYF TGCAGCGTTCGACACCGGGACGGAGGGACTAGCGGTGCCTACGAGCAGTACTTC
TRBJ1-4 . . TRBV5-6 CASSLRRDNEKLFF TGTGCCAGCAGCTTAAGACGGGATAATGAAAAACTGTTTTTT
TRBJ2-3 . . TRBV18 CASSPPPTDTQYF TGTGCCAGCTCACCACCACCCACAGATACGCAGTATTTT
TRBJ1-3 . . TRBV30 CAWIRPSTIYF TGTGCCTGGATTCGGCCGAGCACCATATATTTT
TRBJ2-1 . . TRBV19 CASSLSSSKDEQFF TGTGCCAGTTCCCTTTCAAGCTCGAAGGATGAGCAGTTCTTC
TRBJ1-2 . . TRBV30 CVIKEGGYTF TGTGTCATAAAGGAGGGCGGCTACACCTTC
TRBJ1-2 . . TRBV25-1 CASTGSTAGYTF TGTGCCAGCACGGGCAGTACGGCTGGCTACACCTTC
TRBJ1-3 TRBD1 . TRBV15 CATSRDRAYGNTIYF TGTGCCACCAGCAGGGACAGGGCTTATGGAAACACCATATATTTT
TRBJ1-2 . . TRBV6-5 CASSHRATRGYGYTF TGTGCCAGCAGTCACCGGGCCACAAGGGGCTATGGCTACACCTTC
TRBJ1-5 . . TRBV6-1 CASLLKGQATYSNQPQHF TGTGCCAGCCTACTAAAGGGACAAGCCACCTATAGCAATCAGCCCCAGCATTTT
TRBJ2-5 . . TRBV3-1 CASRLTSETQYF TGTGCCAGCAGGCTAACCTCGGAGACCCAGTACTTC
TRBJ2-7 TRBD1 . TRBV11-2 CASSPLGRTGGYEQYF TGTGCCAGCAGCCCCTTAGGGAGGACAGGGGGCTACGAGCAGTACTTC
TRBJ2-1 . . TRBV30 CAWSGDLRTNEQFF TGTGCCTGGAGTGGGGACTTACGTACAAATGAGCAGTTCTTC
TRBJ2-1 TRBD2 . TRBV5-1 CASSLPSGSSYNEQFF TGCGCCAGCAGCTTGCCTAGCGGGAGCTCCTACAATGAGCAGTTCTTC
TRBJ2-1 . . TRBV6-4 CASSDQAEKTEQFF TGTGCCAGCAGTGACCAAGCTGAGAAAACTGAGCAGTTCTTC
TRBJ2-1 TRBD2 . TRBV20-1 CSALGDGLAGSYNEQFF TGCAGTGCCCTAGGCGACGGACTAGCGGGCTCCTACAATGAGCAGTTCTTC
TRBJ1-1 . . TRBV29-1 CSVANSRRNTEAFF TGCAGCGTAGCAAATTCGAGGAGGAACACTGAAGCTTTCTTT
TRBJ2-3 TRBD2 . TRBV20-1 CSAPEGGRYTDTQYF TGCAGTGCGCCGGAGGGAGGGCGATACACAGATACGCAGTATTTT
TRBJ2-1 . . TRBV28 CATGRELIYNEQFF TGTGCCACGGGCCGGGAGCTTATCTACAATGAGCAGTTCTTC
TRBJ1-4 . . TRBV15 CATSREAGTNEKLFF TGTGCCACCAGCAGAGAAGCGGGAACTAATGAAAAACTGTTTTTT
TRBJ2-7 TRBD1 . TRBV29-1 CSVTGTGALGEQYF TGCAGCGTTACAGGGACAGGGGCTCTAGGCGAGCAGTACTTC
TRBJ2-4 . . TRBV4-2 CASSRPTEGLAKNIQYF TGTGCCAGCAGCCGTCCCACAGAGGGACTAGCCAAAAACATTCAGTACTTC
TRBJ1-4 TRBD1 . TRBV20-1 CSARGTASNEKLFF TGCAGTGCTAGGGGGACAGCTTCTAATGAAAAACTGTTTTTT
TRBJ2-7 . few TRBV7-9 CASSQGGPYEQYF TGTGCCAGCAGCCAGGGCGGGCCCTACGAGCAGTACTTC
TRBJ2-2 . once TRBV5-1 CASSFEGNTGELFF TGCGCCAGCAGCTTTGAGGGGAACACCGGGGAGCTGTTTTTT
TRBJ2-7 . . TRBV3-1 CASSQFPLEQYF TGTGCCAGCAGCCAATTCCCTCTCGAGCAGTACTTC
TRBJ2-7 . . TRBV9 CASSNRPSSYEQYF TGTGCCAGCAGCAACCGACCGTCCTCCTACGAGCAGTACTTC
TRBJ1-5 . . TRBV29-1 CSVLPGPGQPQHF TGCAGCGTCCTGCCGGGACCCGGTCAGCCCCAGCATTTT
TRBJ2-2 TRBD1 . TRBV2 CASSEGQGGELFF TGTGCCAGCAGTGAAGGACAGGGCGGGGAGCTGTTTTTT
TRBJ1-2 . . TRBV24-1 CATSLSVDYGYTF TGTGCCACCTCACTATCGGTGGACTATGGCTACACCTTC
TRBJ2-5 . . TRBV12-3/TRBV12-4 CASSFRGFGETQYF TGTGCCAGCAGTTTCCGGGGGTTCGGTGAGACCCAGTACTTC
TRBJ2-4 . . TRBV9 CASSVNPLGTAGHIQYF TGTGCCAGCAGCGTAAACCCTTTGGGCACCGCAGGACACATTCAGTACTTC
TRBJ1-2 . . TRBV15 CATSRDQHSRANYGYTF TGTGCCACCAGCAGAGATCAACATTCAAGGGCGAATTATGGCTACACCTTC
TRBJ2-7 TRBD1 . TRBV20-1 CSASDRGSEQYF TGCAGTGCTAGCGACAGGGGAAGCGAGCAGTACTTC
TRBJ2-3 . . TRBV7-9 CASSLVWDTSTDTQYF TGTGCCAGCAGCTTAGTCTGGGACACTAGCACAGATACGCAGTATTTT
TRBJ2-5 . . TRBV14 CASSPLGQGKRQETQYF TGTGCCAGCAGCCCCCTGGGGCAAGGGAAAAGACAAGAGACCCAGTACTTC
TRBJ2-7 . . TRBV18 CASSDGTGPYEQYF TGTGCCAGCTCAGACGGGACCGGACCCTACGAGCAGTACTTC
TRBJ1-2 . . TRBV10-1 CASSPVIGDYGYTF TGCGCCAGCAGCCCTGTTATAGGGGACTATGGCTACACCTTC
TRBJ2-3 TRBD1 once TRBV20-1 CSAPRGARGSTDTQYF TGCAGTGCACCCAGGGGAGCCAGGGGGAGCACAGATACGCAGTATTTT
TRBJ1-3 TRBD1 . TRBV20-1 CSAPRTGDGNTIYF TGCAGTGCCCCCAGGACAGGGGACGGAAACACCATATATTTT
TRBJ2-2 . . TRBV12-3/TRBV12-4 CASLVHRANTGELFF TGTGCCAGCCTAGTTCACAGGGCGAACACCGGGGAGCTGTTTTTT
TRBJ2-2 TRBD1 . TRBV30 CAWRMGGMGQGYTGELFF TGTGCCTGGAGGATGGGGGGGATGGGACAGGGGTACACCGGGGAGCTGTTTTTT
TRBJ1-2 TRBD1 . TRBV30 CAWTRTGANYGYTF TGTGCCTGGACCCGGACAGGGGCTAACTATGGCTACACCTTC
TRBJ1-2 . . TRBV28 CASSLLGSNYGYTF TGTGCCAGCAGTTTACTCGGTTCTAACTATGGCTACACCTTC
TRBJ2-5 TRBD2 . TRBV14 CASSLRTSGRQETQYF TGTGCCAGCAGCCTCAGGACTAGCGGGAGGCAAGAGACCCAGTACTTC
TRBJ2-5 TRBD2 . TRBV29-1 CSVEVPGLVQETQYF TGCAGCGTCGAAGTCCCGGGACTAGTACAAGAGACCCAGTACTTC
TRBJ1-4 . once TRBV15 CATSRGGNEKLFF TGTGCCACCAGCAGAGGCGGGAATGAAAAACTGTTTTTT
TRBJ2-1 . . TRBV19 CASRVGISEQFF TGTGCCAGTAGGGTAGGGATCAGTGAGCAGTTCTTC
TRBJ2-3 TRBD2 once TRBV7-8 CASSLGLAGGSDTQYF TGTGCCAGCAGCTTGGGACTAGCGGGAGGGTCGGATACGCAGTATTTT
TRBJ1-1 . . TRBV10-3 CAISAGMGTEAFF TGTGCCATCAGTGCGGGGATGGGAACTGAAGCTTTCTTT
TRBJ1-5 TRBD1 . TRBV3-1 CASSPLPTTGMQQPQHF TGTGCCAGCAGCCCCCTCCCCACGACAGGGATGCAGCAGCCCCAGCATTTT
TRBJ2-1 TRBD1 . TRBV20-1 CSARGQGEQFF TGCAGTGCTAGGGGACAGGGTGAGCAGTTCTTC
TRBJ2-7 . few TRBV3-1 CASSRGGYEQYF TGTGCCAGCAGCCGTGGGGGCTACGAGCAGTACTTC
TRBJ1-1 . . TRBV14 CASSQDEGVDTEAFF TGTGCCAGCAGCCAAGATGAAGGGGTTGACACTGAAGCTTTCTTT
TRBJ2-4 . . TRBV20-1 CSARGPHVVAKNIQYF TGCAGTGCTAGAGGCCCACACGTCGTAGCCAAAAACATTCAGTACTTC
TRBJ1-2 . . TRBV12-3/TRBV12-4 CASSLGERYGYTF TGTGCCAGCAGTTTAGGAGAACGGTATGGCTACACCTTC